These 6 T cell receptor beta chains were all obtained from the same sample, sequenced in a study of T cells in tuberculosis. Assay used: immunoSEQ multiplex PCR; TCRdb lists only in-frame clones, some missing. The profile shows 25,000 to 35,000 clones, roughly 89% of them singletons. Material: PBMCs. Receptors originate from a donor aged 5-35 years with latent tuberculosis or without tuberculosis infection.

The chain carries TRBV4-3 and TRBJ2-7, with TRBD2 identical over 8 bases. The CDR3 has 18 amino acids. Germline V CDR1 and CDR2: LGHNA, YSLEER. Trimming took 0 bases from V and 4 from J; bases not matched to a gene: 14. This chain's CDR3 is CASSQDAFRGGGIYEQYF. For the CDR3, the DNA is TGCGCCAGCAGCCAAGATGCGTTTCGGGGCGGGGGGATATACGAGCAGTACTTC.

CDR3 nucleotide sequence: TGCGCCAGCAGCCAAGAGCCCCATTACCCCCTAGCGGGGGAAAACGAGCAGTACTTC. Its translation is CASSQEPHYPLAGENEQYF. The genes are TRBV4-3 and TRBJ2-7; TRBD2 matches at 10 bases. The CDR3 length is 19 residues. V lost 0 bases, J lost 5 bases, and 16 bases stayed unmatched. The germline V gene encodes CDR1 LGHNA and CDR2 YSLEER.

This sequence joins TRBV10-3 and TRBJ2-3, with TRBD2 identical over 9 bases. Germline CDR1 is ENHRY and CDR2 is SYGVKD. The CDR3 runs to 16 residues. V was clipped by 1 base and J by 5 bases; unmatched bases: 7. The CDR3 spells CAISEFAGGPGDTQYF. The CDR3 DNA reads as TGTGCCATCAGTGAGTTTGCGGGGGGGCCCGGAGATACGCAGTATTTT.

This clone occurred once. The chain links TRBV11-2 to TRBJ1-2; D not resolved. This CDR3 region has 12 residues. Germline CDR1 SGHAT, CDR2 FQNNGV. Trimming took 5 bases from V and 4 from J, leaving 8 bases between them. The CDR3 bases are TGTGCCAGCAGCAAAGAACTCTATGGCTACACCTTC. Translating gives CASSKELYGYTF.

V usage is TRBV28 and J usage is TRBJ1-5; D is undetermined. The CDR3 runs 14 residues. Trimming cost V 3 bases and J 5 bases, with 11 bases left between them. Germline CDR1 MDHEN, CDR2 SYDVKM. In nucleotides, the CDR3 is TGTGCCAGCAGTTTTCTTCCGCGGGATCAGCCCCAGCATTTT. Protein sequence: CASSFLPRDQPQHF.

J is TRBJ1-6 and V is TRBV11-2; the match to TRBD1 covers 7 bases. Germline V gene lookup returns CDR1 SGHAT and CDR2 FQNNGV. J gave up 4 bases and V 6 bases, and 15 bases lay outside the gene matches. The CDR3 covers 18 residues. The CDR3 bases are TGTGCCAGCAGTTGGGGACAGACCTTCTCCCCTTATAATTCACCCCTCCACTTT. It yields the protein CASSWGQTFSPYNSPLHF.